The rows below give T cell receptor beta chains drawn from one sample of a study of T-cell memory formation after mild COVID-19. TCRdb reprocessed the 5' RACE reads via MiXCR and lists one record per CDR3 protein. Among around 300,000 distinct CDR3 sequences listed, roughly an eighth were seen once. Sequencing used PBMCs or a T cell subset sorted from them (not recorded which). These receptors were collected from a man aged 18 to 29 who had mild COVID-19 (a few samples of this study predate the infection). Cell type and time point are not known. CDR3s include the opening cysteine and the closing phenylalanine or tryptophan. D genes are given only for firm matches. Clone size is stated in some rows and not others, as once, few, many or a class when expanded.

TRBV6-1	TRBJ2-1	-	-	CASSALGVNNEQFF	TGTGCCAGCAGTGCCTTAGGGGTTAACAATGAGCAGTTCTTC
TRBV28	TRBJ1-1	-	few	CASSLGRVSNTEAFF	TGTGCCAGCAGTTTAGGTCGGGTTTCGAACACTGAAGCTTTCTTT
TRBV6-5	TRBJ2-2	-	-	CASRGGGPNTGELFF	TGTGCCAGCAGAGGAGGCGGCCCGAACACCGGGGAGCTGTTTTTT
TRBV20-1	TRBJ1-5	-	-	CSAARGNQPQHF	TGCAGTGCCGCACGGGGCAATCAGCCCCAGCATTTT
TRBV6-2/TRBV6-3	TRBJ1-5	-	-	CASSYSIFSGRDDQPQHF	TGTGCCAGCAGTTACTCGATCTTCTCGGGCAGGGACGATCAGCCCCAGCATTTT
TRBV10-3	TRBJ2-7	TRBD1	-	CAIGGGQGRSYEQYF	TGTGCCATCGGGGGGGGACAGGGCCGTTCCTACGAGCAGTACTTC
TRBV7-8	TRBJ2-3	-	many	CASSLQTTRTDTQYF	TGTGCCAGCAGCTTACAGACTACCCGCACAGATACGCAGTATTTT
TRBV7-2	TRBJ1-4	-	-	CASGQPNEKLFF	TGTGCCAGTGGACAGCCTAATGAAAAACTGTTTTTT
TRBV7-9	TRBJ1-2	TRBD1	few	CASSLTDRGDGYTF	TGTGCCAGCAGCTTAACCGACAGGGGCGATGGCTACACCTTC
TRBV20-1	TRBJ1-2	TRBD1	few	CSAEARQGYYGYTF	TGCAGTGCGGAAGCCCGACAGGGGTACTATGGCTACACCTTC
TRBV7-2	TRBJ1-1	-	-	CASSLAQGGNTEAFF	TGTGCCAGCAGCTTAGCGCAGGGAGGGAACACTGAAGCTTTCTTT
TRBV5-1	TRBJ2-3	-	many	CASSLTTDTQYF	TGTGCCAGCAGCTTAACCACAGATACGCAGTATTTT
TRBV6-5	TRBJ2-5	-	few	CASSYGWKETQYF	TGTGCCAGCAGTTACGGTTGGAAAGAGACCCAGTACTTC
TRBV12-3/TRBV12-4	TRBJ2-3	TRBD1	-	CASRPDRGRTDTQYF	TGTGCCAGCAGACCGGACAGGGGACGCACAGATACGCAGTATTTT
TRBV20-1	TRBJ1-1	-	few	CSARDLSTEAFF	TGCAGTGCTAGAGATCTGTCCACTGAAGCTTTCTTT
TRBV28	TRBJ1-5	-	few	CASTSEGTRPQHF	TGTGCCAGCACCTCGGAGGGAACGCGGCCCCAGCATTTT